This T cell receptor (beta chain) was retrieved from a study of T cell repertoires in cytomegalovirus infection. Study information: Through public TCR beta signatures, both CMV infection and matching HLA type were indicated.

Germline CDR1 SNHLY, CDR2 FYNNEI. The CDR3 sequence is 15 residues long. V shed 11 bases, J shed 7 bases, and the junction held 13 bases outside the gene matches. TCRdb reprocessed the reads with MiXCR, giving one entry per CDR3 protein. The sample holds roughly 250,000 distinct CDR3 sequences, approximately 13% seen once. The V gene is TRBV2, the J gene TRBJ2-2; 10 positions match TRBD2. The receptor was derived from a human donor in good health (CMV status not recorded). Some clones in this sample may be carry-over from other donors' samples. Sequencing was carried out using PBMCs. The CDR3 spells CASKKLAGDVGELFF. Here the CDR3 DNA reads TGTGCCTCAAAGAAGCTAGCGGGAGATGTCGGGGAGCTGTTTTTT.